This T cell receptor beta chain was retrieved from a study of cytomegalovirus exposure and HLA in healthy donors. The table lists this clone with a few counts. Its antigen remains unidentified. The study ran its PCR with 60 Vbeta and 13 Jbeta primers. The data were produced by immunoSEQ multiplex PCR, yet TCRdb's version contains in-frame clones alone and is incomplete. The sample gives around 120,000 clones, less than 90% of which show up once; approximately 0.22% is in the top ten. This CDR3 is built from 15 residues. Trimming removed 0 bases from V and 3 bases from J, with 12 bases in between. Points from the study as a whole: Information on immune exposure was restricted to one variable (CMV serostatus).

The sample consisted of PBMCs. The chain links TRBV23-1 to TRBJ2-7, with D tentatively TRBD2 (5 bases). TRBV23-1 is an ORF for which the function is uncertain. The clonotype originates from a man aged 45 to 65 in good health and CMV-seronegative. The CDR3 sequence: CASSQSGARDYEQYF. The CDR3 DNA reads TGCGCCAGCAGTCAATCCGGAGCTCGGGACTACGAGCAGTACTTC.